One T cell receptor (beta chain) is described in this entry. Amplification used 60 Vbeta primers and 13 Jbeta primers. Using immunoSEQ multiplex PCR, the repertoire was profiled, and TCRdb retains in-frame clones only, with some absent. The table has 140,000 to 150,000 clones, roughly 80% seen once. The data belong to a study of cytomegalovirus exposure and HLA in healthy donors. The sequenced material came from PBMCs. This clonotype was sampled from a woman between 35 and 50 years old in good health and CMV-seropositive.

The CDR3 bases are TGTGCCAGCAGTACGACAGGGGGCGCGGGCGGGGAGCTGTTTTTT. Translating it yields CASSTTGGAGGELFF. The chain uses TRBV6-5 and TRBJ2-2, with 10 nucleotides matching TRBD1. V was pared by 5 bases and J by 7 bases, with 7 bases of the junction left unmatched. The CDR3 has 15 residues. Germline CDR1 is MNHEY and CDR2 is SVGAGI.